This section outlines one T cell receptor beta chain sequence together with its context. The sample comes from a study of blood T cell repertoires in COVID-19. Study-level background: COVID-19 samples, acute and convalescent, were from the United States, Italy and Spain.

Assay used: immunoSEQ multiplex PCR; TCRdb lists only in-frame clones, some missing. The top ten clones hold 1.5% to 2% of a sample with roughly 250,000 clones, roughly 86% of them seen once. In terms of age and location, participants ranged from roughly 18 to 100 years and lived in roughly 22 US areas. Grouping used clinical history reported by participants in a survey and questionnaire. Two negative PCRs, clearance, or symptom resolution were required of recovered Cohort 3 donors. Input material: PBMCs or T cells enriched from blood (not recorded which). This clonotype was sampled from a woman between 50 and 59 years old who had recovered from COVID-19.

The CDR3 DNA is TGTGCCATCAGTGACCCGACAAGACGGAATGAAAAACTGTTTTTT. This encodes CAISDPTRRNEKLFF. V is TRBV10-3 and J is TRBJ1-4; D is uncertain. The V and J ends lost 3 bases and 5 bases respectively, with 13 bases between them. The CDR3 has 15 residues. Germline V CDR1 and CDR2: ENHRY, SYGVKD.